These 31 T cell receptor beta chains originate from one sample sequenced in a study of T cell changes during pregnancy in multiple sclerosis. TCRdb keeps only in-frame clones here, not all; method: immunoSEQ multiplex PCR. The sample holds around 40,000 clones, roughly 89% seen once. The sample consisted of CD8+ T cells from peripheral blood mononuclear cells, taken in the second trimester of pregnancy. The receptors derive from a female donor with multiple sclerosis, enrolled in a pregnancy study.

The chain joins TRBV5-1 to TRBJ1-2; a weak D match, TRBD1 (6 bases). Germline CDR1 is SGHRS and CDR2 is YFSETQ. V lost 0 bases to trimming and J lost 6 bases, with 24 bases between them. This CDR3 region has 18 residues. The CDR3 spells CASSLVGTFSSPRDGYTF. The CDR3 DNA follows: TGCGCCAGCAGCTTGGTGGGGACATTTAGTTCCCCACGGGATGGCTACACCTTC.

The rearrangement joins TRBV27 to TRBJ2-7; 10 bases fit TRBD1. Trimming took 5 bases from V and 1 from J; bases not matched to a gene: 8. This CDR3 is built from 16 residues. Germline CDR1 is MNHEY and CDR2 is SMNVEV (reference sequence). The CDR3 DNA reads as TGTGCCAGCAGTGGATCCGAGGGACAGGGGTCCTACGAGCAGTACTTC. As protein: CASSGSEGQGSYEQYF.

For the CDR3, the DNA is TGTGCCAGCAGCGTTGGGCAGGCTCCGAACGAGCAGTACTTC. The encoded protein is CASSVGQAPNEQYF. V is TRBV9 and J is TRBJ2-7; D is uncertain. Germline CDR1 SGDLS, CDR2 YYNGEE. The CDR3 has 14 amino acids. V was pared by 2 bases and J by 5 bases, with 14 bases between.

The CDR3 here is CASSLGTGYNEQFF. The CDR3 bases are TGCGCCAGCAGCTTGGGGACAGGATACAATGAGCAGTTCTTC. The V call is TRBV5-1, the J call TRBJ2-1; 7 bases fit TRBD1. The CDR3 has 14 residues. Germline V gene sequence: CDR1 SGHRS, CDR2 YFSETQ. V was pared by 0 bases and J by 4 bases, with 1 base of the junction left unmatched.

V gene TRBV11-2 combines with J gene TRBJ2-7; perhaps TRBD2 as D (6 bases). The CDR3 has 15 residues. Germline CDR1 and CDR2: SGHAT and FQNNGV. V was cut by 1 base and J by 2 bases, with 12 bases left in between. The CDR3 loop reads CASSLGGAGPYEQYF. In nucleotides, the CDR3 is TGTGCCAGCAGCTTAGGCGGGGCAGGGCCCTACGAGCAGTACTTC.

The CDR3 sequence: CASSLLLGARKLCGYTF. The CDR3 region has the DNA TGTGCCAGCAGCTTGTTATTAGGGGCAAGAAAACTATGTGGCTACACCTTC. V gene TRBV5-8 combines with J gene TRBJ1-2, with a tentative D call TRBD1 (5 bases). CDR3 size: 17 residues. V was cut by 1 base and J by 7 bases, with 23 bases left in between. CDR1 is SGHTS and CDR2 is YDEGEE in the germline V gene.

In this sample, this clone turned up once. V is TRBV9 and J is TRBJ2-3; 8 bases are a match to TRBD1. Germline-derived CDR1 and CDR2 are SGDLS and YYNGEE. This CDR3 spans 15 amino acids. Losses at the gene ends were 2 bases for V and 3 bases for J; bases not matched to a gene: 5. Here the CDR3 reads CASSVTGVRTDTQYF. CDR3 DNA sequence: TGTGCCAGCAGCGTGACAGGGGTTAGGACAGATACGCAGTATTTT. The whole variable domain, filled in from reference TRBV9 and TRBJ2-3, reads DSGVTQTPKHLITATGQRVTLRCSPRSGDLSVYWYQQSLDQGLQFLIQYYNGEERAKGNILERFSAQQFPDLHSELNLSSLELGDSALYFCASSVTGVRTDTQYFGPGTRLTVL.

The chain has TRBV5-4 and TRBJ1-2; TRBD1 aligns across 9 bases. V gave up 5 bases and J gave up 7 bases; unmatched junction bases: 9. This CDR3 is built from 14 residues. CDR1 and CDR2 from the germline V gene are SGHNT and YYREEE (reference sequence). CDR3: CASRPTGGAFGYTF. As DNA, the CDR3 is TGTGCCAGCAGGCCTACAGGGGGCGCGTTTGGCTACACCTTC.

This clone ranks as medium-sized. The CDR3 is CASTRLAGEAGANVLTF. CDR3 DNA sequence: TGCGCCAGCACCCGACTAGCGGGAGAGGCTGGGGCCAACGTCCTGACTTTC. The rearrangement joins TRBV5-1 to TRBJ2-6; the match to TRBD2 covers 12 bases. After removal of 6 bases from V and 2 bases from J, the junction contained 6 bases not matched to a gene. The CDR3 sequence is 17 residues long. Germline V gives CDR1 SGHRS, CDR2 YFSETQ. The variable domain in full, completed from reference TRBV5-1 and TRBJ2-6, reads KAGVTQTPRYLIKTRGQQVTLSCSPISGHRSVSWYQQTPGQGLQFLFEYFSETQRNKGNFPGRFSGRQFSNSRSEMNVSTLELGDSALYLCASTRLAGEAGANVLTFGAGSRLTVL.

The J gene is TRBJ2-5, the V gene TRBV7-6; D possibly corresponds to TRBD1 (5 bases). The length of the CDR3 is 15 residues. V dropped 5 bases and J dropped 5 bases, with 18 bases sitting between them. CDR1 is SGHVS, CDR2 FNYEAQ, per germline. The CDR3 protein is CASSPEVGLGETQYF. In DNA, the CDR3 is TGTGCCAGCAGCCCCGAGGTGGGGCTGGGGGAGACCCAGTACTTC.

The genes are TRBV6-1 and TRBJ2-7; 13 bases agree with TRBD2. With 6 bases clipped from V and 3 bases from J, the junction kept 5 bases outside the gene matches. Germline V gene lookup returns CDR1 MNHNS and CDR2 SASEGT. The CDR3 is 15 amino acids. CDR3 bases: TGTGCCAGCAGCCACGGGACTAGCGGGAACTACGAGCAGTACTTC. Protein product: CASSHGTSGNYEQYF.

This chain joins TRBV4-1 and TRBJ2-1; unclear D gene. Germline CDR1 is MGHRA and CDR2 is YSYEKL. The CDR3 spans 13 residues. V lost 0 bases to trimming and J lost 8 bases, with 8 bases between them. The CDR3 sequence: CASSQESVDEQFF. The DNA of the CDR3 is TGCGCCAGCAGCCAAGAGTCGGTCGATGAGCAGTTCTTC.

The gene calls are TRBV11-3 and TRBJ2-1, with 9 nucleotides matching TRBD2. In germline, CDR1 is SGHNT, CDR2 YENEEA. Trimming removed 3 bases from V and 9 bases from J; junction bases left unmatched: 0. CDR3 length equals 12 residues. CDR3 coding DNA: TGTGCCAGCAGCTTTAGCGGGAGTGAGCAGTTCTTC. Its translation: CASSFSGSEQFF. The entire variable domain, with the rest obtained from reference TRBV11-3 and TRBJ2-1, is as follows: EAGVVQSPRYKIIEKKQPVAFWCNPISGHNTLYWYLQNLGQGPELLIRYENEEAVDDSQLPKDRFSAERLKGVDSTLKIQPAELGDSAVYLCASSFSGSEQFFGPGTRLTVL.

The V and J genes are TRBV2 and TRBJ1-5; D uncertain. Germline-derived CDR1 and CDR2 are SNHLY and FYNNEI. CDR3 length: 16 amino acids. V was trimmed by 2 bases and J by 1 base, leaving 12 bases between them. CDR3 sequence: CASSELTTTSNQPQHF. As DNA, the CDR3 is TGTGCCAGCAGTGAATTGACTACAACCAGCAATCAGCCCCAGCATTTT. Supplemented by reference TRBV2 and TRBJ1-5, the full variable domain reads EPEVTQTPSHQVTQMGQEVILRCVPISNHLYFYWYRQILGQKVEFLVSFYNNEISEKSEIFDDQFSVERPDGSNFTLKIRSTKLEDSAMYFCASSELTTTSNQPQHFGDGTRLSIL.

CDR3 in amino acids: CASSITGGAGYGYTF. The CDR3 DNA sequence: TGTGCCAGCAGTATCACAGGGGGCGCCGGCTATGGCTACACCTTC. The V gene is TRBV27, the J gene TRBJ1-2; 9 bases map to TRBD1. This CDR3 has 15 amino acids. Germline-derived CDR1 and CDR2 are MNHEY and SMNVEV (reference sequence). With V trimmed by 5 bases and J by 4 bases, 8 bases remained unmatched.

The CDR3 loop is CASSLLDRGNYGYTF. The CDR3 DNA sequence: TGTGCCAGCAGCTTACTTGACAGGGGTAACTATGGCTACACCTTC. This chain connects TRBV7-9 to TRBJ1-2; 8 nucleotides align to TRBD1. In germline, CDR1 is SEHNR, CDR2 FQNEAQ (reference sequence). J was trimmed by 1 base and V by 2 bases; bases with no gene match: 3. The CDR3 sequence is 15 residues long.

The chain joins TRBV6-5 to TRBJ2-1, with a possible D match to TRBD2 (5 bases). Germline V gives CDR1 MNHEY, CDR2 SVGAGI. The CDR3 is made up of 11 amino acids. Trimming cost V 9 bases and J 4 bases, with 7 bases left between them. CDR3 residues: CASGGYNEQFF. The CDR3 bases are TGTGCCAGTGGAGGATACAATGAGCAGTTCTTC.

The chain joins TRBV29-1 to TRBJ2-7; 11 bases agree with TRBD1. The CDR3 has 15 residues. From germline, CDR1 is SQVTM and CDR2 ANQGSEA. V trimming: 3 bases; J trimming: 6 bases; junction bases outside the gene matches: 10. CDR3 sequence: CSVEAGTGGTGEQYF. The DNA of the CDR3 is TGCAGCGTTGAGGCAGGGACAGGGGGAACGGGCGAGCAGTACTTC.

The chain carries TRBV10-3 and TRBJ1-5; 9 bases are a match to TRBD1. Trimming removed 1 base from V and 2 bases from J; junction bases left unmatched: 15. The CDR3 is 20 amino acids. Germline loops: CDR1 ENHRY, CDR2 SYGVKD. CDR3 DNA sequence: TGTGCCATCAGTGAGTTCTGGGACAGGGTCAGTTTATATGGCAATCAGCCCCAGCATTTT. Translation: CAISEFWDRVSLYGNQPQHF.

The chain has TRBV5-6 and TRBJ2-3; D remains ambiguous. This CDR3 contains 15 residues. V was trimmed by 4 bases and J by 0 bases, leaving 12 bases between them. Germline V gene sequence: CDR1 SGHDT, CDR2 YYEEEE. The CDR3 loop reads CASSRSKASTDTQYF. CDR3 in DNA: TGTGCCAGCAGCAGATCCAAAGCTAGCACAGATACGCAGTATTTT.

This chain links TRBV29-1 with TRBJ1-1; TRBD1 matches 9 bases. This CDR3 spans 14 amino acids. V was pared by 3 bases and J by 3 bases, with 5 bases of the junction left unmatched. Germline V gives CDR1 SQVTM, CDR2 ANQGSEA. CDR3 nucleotide sequence: TGCAGCGTTGATTCGGGACAGGGACACACTGAAGCTTTCTTT. As protein: CSVDSGQGHTEAFF.

This chain joins TRBV5-6 and TRBJ2-7; TRBD2 might be the D (6 bases). Germline CDR1 is SGHDT and CDR2 is YYEEEE. This CDR3 is built from 13 residues. Trimming shortened V by 1 base and J by 3 bases, and 8 bases separated the two germline ends. CDR3 residues: CASSLTGDYEQYF. The CDR3 DNA follows: TGTGCCAGCAGCTTGACGGGAGACTACGAGCAGTACTTC.

The chain combines TRBV5-1 with TRBJ2-7; the D is unclear. CDR1 SGHRS and CDR2 YFSETQ come from the germline V gene. The CDR3 runs to 15 residues. The germline V and J ends were trimmed by 0 bases and 5 bases, with 15 bases remaining between them. The CDR3 DNA sequence: TGCGCCAGCAGCTTGGTAACAGCCGAGACCCACGAGCAGTACTTC. Translated: CASSLVTAETHEQYF.

The genes are TRBV4-1 and TRBJ2-2, with D tentatively TRBD2 (7 bases). The CDR3 sequence is 17 residues long. V lost 4 bases and J 4 bases, leaving 19 bases between the germline ends. Germline assignment: CDR1 MGHRA and CDR2 YSYEKL. The CDR3 reads CASSPDGGGVGTGELFF. The CDR3 bases are TGCGCCAGCAGCCCCGATGGGGGGGGCGTAGGCACCGGGGAGCTGTTTTTT.

The chain uses TRBV30 and TRBJ2-7; 8 bases are a match to TRBD2. The CDR3 length is 16 residues. Germline loops: CDR1 GTSNPN, CDR2 SVGIG (reference sequence). CDR3 amino acids: CAFGGRMRMPSYEQYF. In nucleotides, the CDR3 is TGTGCTTTCGGCGGGAGGATGCGCATGCCGAGCTACGAGCAGTACTTC.

The chain uses TRBV9 and TRBJ2-7; TRBD2 might be the D (5 bases). V was cut by 0 bases and J by 4 bases, with 11 bases left in between. Germline V gives CDR1 SGDLS, CDR2 YYNGEE. The CDR3 spans 14 residues. The CDR3 sequence: CASSVDTSRYEQYF. The CDR3 nucleotides read TGTGCCAGCAGCGTAGATACTAGTAGGTACGAGCAGTACTTC.

The V gene is TRBV27, the J gene TRBJ1-5, with D possibly being TRBD1 (6 bases). The length of the CDR3 is 16 residues. Trimming stripped 6 bases from V and 0 bases from J, with 15 bases between. Germline V gives CDR1 MNHEY, CDR2 SMNVEV (reference sequence). The DNA of the CDR3 is TGTGCCAGCAGGCAAACAACAGGGCGTAGCAATCAGCCCCAGCATTTT. Translating gives CASRQTTGRSNQPQHF.

V and J are TRBV5-8 and TRBJ1-2; no firm D call. The CDR3 runs to 12 residues. V was clipped by 5 bases and J by 2 bases, with 7 bases between them. Germline assignment: CDR1 SGHTS and CDR2 YDEGEE. CDR3 DNA: TGTGCCAGCAGTTCACACAACTATGGCTACACCTTC. Encoded protein: CASSSHNYGYTF. The variable domain in full, completed from reference TRBV5-8 and TRBJ1-2, reads EAGVTQSPTHLIKTRGQQATLRCSPISGHTSVYWYQQALGLGLQFLLWYDEGEERNRGNFPPRFSGRQFPNYSSELNVNALELEDSALYLCASSSHNYGYTFGSGTRLTVV.

This clone appeared a single time. This chain connects TRBV19 to TRBJ1-1; D perhaps matches TRBD1 (5 bases). Trimming shortened V by 7 bases and J by 3 bases, and 15 bases separated the two germline ends. The CDR3 extends over 14 amino acids. From germline, CDR1 is LNHDA and CDR2 SQIVND (reference sequence). Here the CDR3 reads CASTLLGGDTEAFF. The CDR3 nucleotides are TGTGCCAGTACCCTGCTGGGGGGGGACACTGAAGCTTTCTTT. The full variable domain, rest sourced from reference TRBV19 and TRBJ1-1, is DGGITQSPKYLFRKEGQNVTLSCEQNLNHDAMYWYRQDPGQGLRLIYYSQIVNDFQKGDIAEGYSVSREKKESFPLTVTSAQKNPTAFYLCASTLLGGDTEAFFGQGTRLTVV.

This chain connects TRBV19 to TRBJ2-7; TRBD1 might be the D (5 bases). V lost 1 base and J lost 2, with 9 bases in between. This CDR3 region has 14 residues. Germline CDR1 LNHDA, CDR2 SQIVND (reference sequence). CDR3 bases: TGTGCCAGTAGTATAGCCGACAGTCCCTACGAGCAGTACTTC. This codes for CASSIADSPYEQYF.

The chain has TRBV10-3 and TRBJ2-2; possibly TRBD2 for D (5 bases). Germline V gives CDR1 ENHRY, CDR2 SYGVKD. V was trimmed by 10 bases and J by 7 bases, leaving 10 bases between them. CDR3 size: 11 residues. The chain's CDR3 is CATEGIGELFF. CDR3 nucleotides: TGTGCCACCGAGGGTATCGGGGAGCTGTTTTTT.